The 24 T cell receptor beta chains presented below share a single source sample, sequenced in a study of tumor-infiltrating lymphocytes in primary liver carcinoma. TCR beta cDNA was made from 500 ng total RNA with a constant-region primer. Modified slightly, ARM-PCR produced TCR beta libraries over three nested multiplex PCR rounds. A C-beta reverse primer and TRBV1-TRBV30 forward primers served in each of the first two PCR rounds, at roughly 10 cycles apiece. TCRdb re-called the multiplex PCR reads through MiXCR, storing one row per CDR3 protein. The sample has tens of thousands of distinct CDR3 sequences; approximately 72% are singletons. Starting material for RNA and DNA co-extraction consisted of about 20-30 mg of unsorted bulk tissue. The sample consisted of liver tumor tissue from sampling region 1. Subset noted: tumor region T1, superior pole. These receptors were obtained from a middle-aged man with primary liver carcinoma and hepatitis B virus infection.

Details on this clonotype: One junction end does not reproduce the germline sequence, and a read error may be involved. The chain is built from TRBV29-1 and TRBJ2-3; TRBD2 matches 11 bases. CDR3 length equals 17 residues. The germline V gene has CDR1 SQVTM and CDR2 ANQGSEA. The CDR3 region is CSVFGLAGRSSIDTQYF. The CDR3 DNA follows: TGCAGCGTTTTCGGACTAGCGGGCAGATCTAGCATAGATACGCAGTATTTT.

Comments on this clonotype: One end of the junction is discordant with germline, which a read error may explain. The rearrangement uses TRBV6-6 and TRBJ2-7; 10 nucleotides align to TRBD1. The germline gives CDR1 MNHNY, CDR2 SVGAGI (reference sequence). The CDR3 totals 16 residues. CDR3 region: CANSYSRDRGLGEQYF. For the CDR3, the DNA is TGTGCCAACAGTTACTCTAGGGACAGGGGCCTAGGGGAGCAATACTTC.

Worth noting for this clonotype: An end of the junction does not agree with germline; a read error may underlie this. This rearrangement joins TRBV12-3 or TRBV12-4 to TRBJ1-5; the D gene is possibly TRBD1 (6 bases). This CDR3 is built from 17 residues. The CDR3 reads CPSSFSRGAVGNQPQHF. In DNA, the CDR3 is TGTCCCAGCAGTTTCTCTAGGGGGGCTGTTGGCAATCAGCCCCAGCATTTT.

This CDR3 reads CTGSSRGLAGITDTQYF. The CDR3 coding sequence is TGTACCGGCAGCTCGAGGGGACTAGCAGGTATCACAGATACGCAGTATTTT. The V gene is TRBV5-6, the J gene TRBJ2-3; 9 bases line up with TRBD2. The CDR3 consists of 17 residues. Germline V lookup: CDR1 SGHDT, CDR2 YYEEEE.

Concerning this clonotype: A much larger clonotype is one base distant, so this may be a read error. This sequence joins TRBV5-5 and TRBJ2-2; possibly TRBD1 or TRBD2 for D (5 bases each). Germline-derived CDR1 and CDR2 are SGHKS and YYEKEE (reference sequence). This CDR3 has 14 amino acids. V was clipped by 1 base and J by 7 bases, with 11 bases between them. This chain's CDR3 is CASSLMGDGGELFF. The CDR3, as DNA: TGTGCCAGCAGCTTGATGGGGGATGGCGGGGAGCTGTTTTTT. The variable domain in full, completed from reference TRBV5-5 and TRBJ2-2, reads DAGVTQSPTHLIKTRGQQVTLRCSPISGHKSVSWYQQVLGQGPQFIFQYYEKEERGRGNFPDRFSARQFPNYSSELNVNALLLGDSALYLCASSLMGDGGELFFGEGSRLTVL.

A note on this clonotype: This CDR3 fails to terminate in the conserved phenylalanine or tryptophan, so it likely reflects a read error. The genes are TRBV5-5 and TRBJ2-3; 11 bases agree with TRBD2. CDR3 length equals 16 residues. CDR1 is SGHKS and CDR2 is YYEKEE in the germline V gene (reference sequence). Trimming took 4 bases from V and 1 from J; bases not matched to a gene: 5. The CDR3 spells CASSISGGAGTDTQYS. CDR3 bases: TGTGCCAGCAGCATTAGCGGGGGGGCCGGCACAGATACGCAGTATTCT.

In its sample, this clonotype was seen once. In nucleotides, the CDR3 is TGTACCAGTAGGATGGACCGAGCCTACGAGCAGTACGTC. Its translation: CTSRMDRAYEQYV. The chain uses TRBV5-4 and TRBJ2-7; D remains ambiguous. Per the germline V gene, CDR1 is SGHNT and CDR2 is YYREEE (reference sequence). The CDR3 is 13 residues long.

In its sample, this clonotype was seen many times. This chain joins TRBV5-1 and TRBJ1-1; 8 bases match TRBD1. The CDR3 totals 15 residues. Germline loops: CDR1 SGHRS, CDR2 YFSETQ. V was clipped by 3 bases and J by 5 bases; unmatched bases: 9. The CDR3 here is CASSSGGRESTEAFF. In DNA, the CDR3 is TGCGCCAGCAGCTCAGGGGGCAGGGAGTCGACTGAAGCTTTCTTT.

Regarding this clonotype: Germline is not matched at one junction end, which may reflect a read error. The V gene is TRBV4-2, the J gene TRBJ2-1; 10 bases match TRBD2. The length of the CDR3 is 15 residues. Germline V gene data show CDR1 as LGHNA and CDR2 as YNFKEQ. The chain's CDR3 is CTSGPTGTSVNERFF. CDR3 nucleotides: TGTACCAGCGGGCCAACCGGGACTAGCGTCAATGAGCGGTTCTTC.

V and J are TRBV12-3 or TRBV12-4 and TRBJ2-7; D remains unclear. This CDR3 has 14 residues. V was cut by 9 bases and J by 1 base, with 16 bases left in between. For the CDR3, the DNA is TGTGCCAGTAGTGAGACTGAAGCTTCCTACGAGCAGTACTTC. Its translation: CASSETEASYEQYF.

Points on this clonotype: An end of the junction does not agree with germline; a read error may underlie this. The V call is TRBV4-2, the J call TRBJ2-1; 7 nucleotides agree with TRBD2. Germline V CDR1 and CDR2: LGHNA, YNFKEQ. This CDR3 spans 15 amino acids. CDR3 loop: CASSPGTTSRPEQFF. CDR3 nucleotides: TGTGCCAGCAGCCCGGGGACTACCAGCCGCCCCGAGCAGTTCTTT.

This clonotype turned up a few times. A read error is possible here, since a much larger clone lies one base away. J is TRBJ1-2 and V is TRBV29-1, with D possibly matching TRBD1 (5 bases). CDR3 length equals 12 residues. Germline values: CDR1 SQVTM, CDR2 ANQGSEA. The CDR3: CSGRGRTLGYTF. In DNA form, the CDR3 reads TGCAGTGGACGGGGCCGTACACTAGGCTACACCTTC.

The V call is TRBV7-8, the J call TRBJ1-1, with D possibly being TRBD1 (6 bases). Trimming removed 9 bases at V and 8 bases at J, with 25 bases between. Germline-derived CDR1 and CDR2 are SGHVS and FQNEAQ. The CDR3 spans 15 residues. The CDR3 DNA is TGTGCCAGGAGTCAAGGGGGGGGAAGGGGCACAGAAGCTTTCTTT. Its translation is CARSQGGGRGTEAFF.

Of note for this clonotype: A read error may account for a junction end that differs from germline. The chain links TRBV7-8 to TRBJ1-1; 12 bases are a match to TRBD1. Germline CDR1 reads SGHVS; CDR2 reads FQNEAQ. The CDR3 is 17 residues long. The CDR3 is CASSLEGQGAGDTEAFF. In DNA form, the CDR3 reads TGTGCCAGCAGCTTAGAGGGACAGGGGGCTGGGGACACTGAAGCCTTCTTT.

Worth noting for this clonotype: Since the CDR3 does not end with the conserved phenylalanine or tryptophan, this likely comes from a read error. Here the CDR3 reads CVSSLDSRSLYNEQFI. The CDR3, as DNA: TGTGTCAGCAGCTTGGATAGCAGGAGTTTATACAATGAGCAGTTCATC. J is TRBJ2-1 and V is TRBV5-4; no definite D call. The germline V gene has CDR1 SGHNT and CDR2 YYREEE (reference sequence). The CDR3 runs to 16 residues.

About this clonotype: Its ends do not fully match the called genes, so a read error is possible. The CDR3 DNA follows: TGTGCCACCGACCCATCGACCGGGAGAACGAACACCGGGGAGCTGTTCTTT. This codes for CATDPSTGRTNTGELFF. The V and J genes are TRBV10-3 and TRBJ2-2; the D gene is possibly TRBD2 (6 bases). Germline CDR1 ENHRY, CDR2 SYGVKD. The CDR3 is made up of 17 amino acids.

This clonotype was found many times. Here the CDR3 omits its conserved ending phenylalanine or tryptophan, so a read error is the likely source. The gene calls are TRBV6-5 and TRBJ2-1, with D possibly being TRBD1 or TRBD2 (5 bases each). Germline lookup yields CDR1 MNHEY and CDR2 SVGAGI. There are 16 residues in the CDR3. Deletions cut 0 bases from V and 9 bases from J, with 18 bases between. The CDR3 spells CASSYSGAMRNAEQFL. The CDR3 DNA sequence: TGTGCCAGCAGTTACTCCGGGGCGATGAGGAACGCTGAGCAGTTCCTC.

Of note for this clonotype: A read error may account for a junction end that differs from germline. The chain employs TRBV11-2 and TRBJ2-6, with 9 bases identical to TRBD1. CDR3 length: 18 residues. Germline CDR1 is SGHAT and CDR2 is FQNNGV. CDR3 in amino acids: CASSLRQGGPSGANDLTF. DNA for the CDR3: TGTGCCAGTAGCCTAAGACAGGGGGGCCCCTCTGGGGCCAACGACCTGACTTTC.

The gene calls are TRBV29-1 and TRBJ1-1; D possibly corresponds to TRBD1 (5 bases). The germline V gene has CDR1 SQVTM and CDR2 ANQGSEA. The CDR3 runs to 13 residues. The germline V and J ends were trimmed by 7 bases and 2 bases, with 14 bases remaining between them. The CDR3 is CSDVQQVNTEAFF. The CDR3 bases are TGCAGCGATGTCCAACAGGTTAACACTGAAGCTTTCTTT.

With respect to this clonotype: The conserved closing phenylalanine or tryptophan is absent in this CDR3, likely reflecting a read error. The J gene is TRBJ2-2, the V gene TRBV11-2, with D tentatively TRBD2 (5 bases). The CDR3 length is 15 residues. Between the trimmed V and J ends, which lost 5 bases and 3 bases, there was a span of 13 bases. Germline assignment: CDR1 SGHAT and CDR2 FQNNGV. The CDR3 coding sequence is TGTGCCAGCAGCATCACTAGGAGTTACACCGGGGAGCTGTTTCTC. It yields the protein CASSITRSYTGELFL.

This chain links TRBV4-1 with TRBJ2-7, with D perhaps TRBD1 (5 bases). Trimming pared 3 bases from V and 2 bases from J, leaving 11 bases between. The length of the CDR3 is 14 residues. Germline values: CDR1 MGHRA, CDR2 YSYEKL. The CDR3 sequence: CASSQAMGPYEQYF. DNA of the CDR3: TGCGCCAGCAGCCAGGCAATGGGGCCCTACGAGCAGTACTTC.

Concerning this clonotype: At one end, the junction sequence differs from germline, possibly due to a read error. V gene TRBV6-2 or TRBV6-3 combines with J gene TRBJ2-1; 11 bases match TRBD1. This CDR3 has 13 amino acids. From germline, CDR1 is MNHEY and CDR2 SVGEGT. The CDR3 DNA reads as TGTGCCAGCAGTTACACGTCAGGGACAGGGGGGCTCTTC. Translated, it gives CASSYTSGTGGLF.

This clonotype was recorded once. The final CDR3 position lacks the conserved phenylalanine or tryptophan, pointing to a likely read error. The J gene is TRBJ2-1, the V gene TRBV12-3 or TRBV12-4; D remains ambiguous. Trimming took off 7 bases at V and 6 bases at J, with 7 bases between the two ends. CDR3 length: 11 residues. The CDR3 sequence is CASTIANEQFY. The CDR3 coding sequence is TGTGCCAGCACCATTGCCAATGAGCAGTTCTAC.

The chain combines TRBV12-3 or TRBV12-4 with TRBJ2-7, with 7 bases identical to TRBD2. The CDR3 is 13 amino acids. J lost 6 bases, V lost 11 bases, and 13 bases had no gene match. CDR3 in amino acids: CACNSLGLGEQYF. The CDR3 bases are TGTGCCTGCAATTCCCTTGGACTAGGCGAGCAGTACTTC.